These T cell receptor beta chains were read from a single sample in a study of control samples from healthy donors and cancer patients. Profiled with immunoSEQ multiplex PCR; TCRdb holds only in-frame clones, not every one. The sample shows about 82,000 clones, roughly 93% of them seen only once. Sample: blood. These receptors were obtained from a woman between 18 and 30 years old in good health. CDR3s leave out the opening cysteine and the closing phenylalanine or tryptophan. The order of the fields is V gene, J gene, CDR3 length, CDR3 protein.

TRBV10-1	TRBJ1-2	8	ASGDKGLT
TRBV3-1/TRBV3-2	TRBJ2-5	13	ASSQDGLYQETQY
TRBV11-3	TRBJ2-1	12	ASSLRQGKNEQF
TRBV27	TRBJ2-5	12	ASSLGSFQETQY
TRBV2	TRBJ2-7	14	ASSPQVLRAPYEQY
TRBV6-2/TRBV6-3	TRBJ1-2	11	ASSWDKNYGYT
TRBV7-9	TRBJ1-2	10	ASSLGLTVYT
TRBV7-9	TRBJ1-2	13	ASSLLSPVNYGYT
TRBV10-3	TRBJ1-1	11	AISGTGHTEAF
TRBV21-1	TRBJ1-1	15	ASTQAWDRGLRAEAF